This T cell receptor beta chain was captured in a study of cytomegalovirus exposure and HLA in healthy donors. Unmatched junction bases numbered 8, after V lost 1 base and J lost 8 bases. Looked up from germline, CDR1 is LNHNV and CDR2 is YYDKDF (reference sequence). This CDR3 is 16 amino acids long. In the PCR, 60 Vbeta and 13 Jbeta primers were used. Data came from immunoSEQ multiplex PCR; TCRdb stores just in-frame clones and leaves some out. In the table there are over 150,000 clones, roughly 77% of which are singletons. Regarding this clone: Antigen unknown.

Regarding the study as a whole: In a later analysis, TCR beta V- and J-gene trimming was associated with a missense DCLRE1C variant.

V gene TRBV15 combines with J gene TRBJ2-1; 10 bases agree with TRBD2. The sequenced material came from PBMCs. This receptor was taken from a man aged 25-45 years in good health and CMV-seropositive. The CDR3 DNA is TGTGCCACCAGCAGAGCAGCGGGACTAGCGTTGGATGAGCAGTTCTTC. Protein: CATSRAAGLALDEQFF.